These T cell receptor beta chains were read from a single sample in a study of Ad26.COV2.S vaccination and SARS-CoV-2 variants. Produced via immunoSEQ multiplex PCR; TCRdb's table is partial and in-frame only. The sample lists 350,000 to 500,000 clones, 85% to 90% occurring once. The sequences come from peripheral blood, collected in a trial of Ad26.COV2.S vaccine versus placebo. These receptors all come from a person aged 18 to 65 who received the Ad26.COV2.S COVID-19 vaccine or a placebo. Both conserved end residues are part of each CDR3. Each record gives: V gene, D gene, clone size, J gene, CDR3 DNA, CDR3 protein. The D gene is left open where the match is weak. Clone size, where shown, is once, few, many, or a class for clones that have expanded.

TRBV11-1	TRBD2	-	TRBJ2-3	TGTGCCAGCAGCTTATCTACTAGCGGGGGGGCCTATACGCAGTATTTT	CASSLSTSGGAYTQYF
TRBV10-3	-	-	TRBJ1-2	TGTGCCATCAGTGAAGGGGGAGTGGACTATGGCTACACCTTC	CAISEGGVDYGYTF
TRBV2	TRBD1	-	TRBJ1-6	TGTGCCAGCAGTGAGTCCGGACAGGGGAATTCACCCCTCCACTTT	CASSESGQGNSPLHF
TRBV5-1	-	-	TRBJ1-4	TGCGCCAGCAGCTTGAGGGGAGCGGGGGAAAAACTGTTTTTT	CASSLRGAGEKLFF
TRBV5-1	TRBD2	-	TRBJ2-7	TGCGCCAGCACCCCATATCCCGGACTAGCGGCCTACGAGCAGTACTTC	CASTPYPGLAAYEQYF
TRBV7-2	-	once	TRBJ2-7	TGTGCCAGCAGCTTAGAAAAGGGTGGTTACGAGCAGTACTTC	CASSLEKGGYEQYF
TRBV30	TRBD1	-	TRBJ2-5	TGTGCCTGGAATCCCGGGACAGGCGCCCAAGAGACCCAGTACTTC	CAWNPGTGAQETQYF
TRBV18	-	-	TRBJ2-7	TGTGCCAGCTCCAATAGCCAGGACAGTTCCGAGCAGTACTTC	CASSNSQDSSEQYF
TRBV25-1	TRBD1	-	TRBJ2-2	TGTGCCATCCTGGACAGGGAGGTTCGTCCCGGGGAGCTGTTTTTT	CAILDREVRPGELFF
TRBV7-2	TRBD2	-	TRBJ2-2	TGTGCCAGCAGCTTATCAAGCGGGGGCAACACCGGGGAGCTGTTTTTT	CASSLSSGGNTGELFF
TRBV6-5	TRBD1	-	TRBJ2-7	TGTGCCAGCAGTCCCGGGACAGGAGATTACGAGCAGTACTTC	CASSPGTGDYEQYF
TRBV4-3	-	-	TRBJ1-5	TGCGCCAGCAGCCAAAGTTTTAACAATCAGCCCCAGCATTTT	CASSQSFNNQPQHF
TRBV12-3/TRBV12-4	-	-	TRBJ2-7	TGTGCCACCCTCCCCTACGAGCAGTACTTC	CATLPYEQYF
TRBV5-5	-	-	TRBJ2-7	TGTGCCAGCAGCTTGGTAGGGGCAAAAAGGGAGCAGTACTTC	CASSLVGAKREQYF
TRBV9	TRBD2	-	TRBJ2-1	TGTGCCAGCAGCGCCCTAGCGGGGCACAATGAGCAGTTCTTC	CASSALAGHNEQFF
TRBV6-6	TRBD1	few	TRBJ1-1	TGTGCCAGCAGTTCCCGGGACAGGGCTGGCACTGAAGCTTTCTTT	CASSSRDRAGTEAFF
TRBV7-9	-	-	TRBJ2-7	TGTGCCATTACCCTCCCGGGACGGCCGGACGAGCAGTACTTC	CAITLPGRPDEQYF
TRBV27	-	-	TRBJ2-3	TGTGCCAGCAGCGCTTCCGGGAGCTTCCTTAAGCAGTATTTT	CASSASGSFLKQYF
TRBV3-1/TRBV3-2	-	-	TRBJ1-3	TGTGCCAGCAGCCAGGGAAACACCATATATTTT	CASSQGNTIYF
TRBV27	-	once	TRBJ1-1	TGTGCCAGCAGTTTATCCGTCTCCATGAACACTGAAGCTTTCTTT	CASSLSVSMNTEAFF
TRBV4-1	-	-	TRBJ2-7	TGCGCCAGCAGCTTTATTTCAGGGAAAGGAGGCGAGCAGTACTTC	CASSFISGKGGEQYF
TRBV11-2	-	few	TRBJ2-1	TGTGCCAGCAGCTTAGCCCTCAGGTTGGATGAGCAGTTCTTC	CASSLALRLDEQFF
TRBV5-1	-	once	TRBJ2-7	TGCGCCAGCAGCCCCGGGGCGGAGTACGAGCAGTACTTC	CASSPGAEYEQYF
TRBV5-4	-	once	TRBJ1-3	TGTGCCAGCAGCTTGTTTGGGGTTCGGTCTGGAAACACCATATATTTT	CASSLFGVRSGNTIYF
TRBV11-2	TRBD1	-	TRBJ2-1	TGTGCCAGCAGCTTAGAAGTGGGACAGTACAATGAGCAGTTCTTC	CASSLEVGQYNEQFF
TRBV6-4	-	-	TRBJ2-7	TGTGCCAGCAGTGTGGAAGGGAACTACGAGCAGTACTTC	CASSVEGNYEQYF